This T cell receptor (beta chain) appears in the sequencing data of a study of regulatory T cells in long-lasting Graves disease. The table lists this clonotype with many counts. Researchers made TCR beta libraries by using iRepertoire HTBI primers and running Arm-PCR on CDR3 regions. TCRdb reanalysed the multiplex PCR reads using MiXCR and keeps one entry per CDR3 protein. Seen here are under 800,000 distinct CDR3 sequences, 15% to 20% observed once, and the top ten hold 18%. Documented time point: newly diagnosed GD, antithyroid drugs for less than 3 months. RNA isolated from PBMCs was used to make the TCR library. The same sample was also studied in work on T cells in Graves' hyperthyroidism and ophthalmopathy. This second study notes: Researchers found most expanded thyroid clonotypes above 0.001 in blood as well.

This receptor was taken from a young woman with Graves disease. Here the sequenced sample was peripheral blood mononuclear cells (PBMCs), taken at new diagnosis, from a patient treated with antithyroid drugs.

The CDR3 loop is CASSLRLKVYTF. The CDR3 DNA reads as TGTGCCAGCAGTTTAAGACTCAAGGTCTACACCTTC. This rearrangement joins TRBV28 to TRBJ1-2, with no clear D. CDR1 and CDR2 (germline): MDHEN, SYDVKM. The CDR3 sequence is 12 residues long. V was clipped by 2 bases and J by 10 bases, with 11 bases between them.